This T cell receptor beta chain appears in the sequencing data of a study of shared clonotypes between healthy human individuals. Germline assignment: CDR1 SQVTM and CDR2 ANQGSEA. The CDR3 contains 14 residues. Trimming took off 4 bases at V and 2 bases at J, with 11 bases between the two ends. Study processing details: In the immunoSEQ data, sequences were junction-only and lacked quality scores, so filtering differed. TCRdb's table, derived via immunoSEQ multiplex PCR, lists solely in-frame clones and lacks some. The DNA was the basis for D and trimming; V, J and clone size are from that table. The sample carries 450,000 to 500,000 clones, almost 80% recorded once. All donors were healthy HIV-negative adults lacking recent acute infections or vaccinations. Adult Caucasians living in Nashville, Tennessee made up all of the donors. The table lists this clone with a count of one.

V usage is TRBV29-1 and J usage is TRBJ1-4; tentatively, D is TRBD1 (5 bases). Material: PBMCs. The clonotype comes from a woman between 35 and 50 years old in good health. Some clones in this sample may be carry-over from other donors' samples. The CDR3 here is CSVAEGVTNEKLFF. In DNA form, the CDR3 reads TGCAGCGTTGCGGAAGGGGTCACTAATGAAAAACTGTTTTTT. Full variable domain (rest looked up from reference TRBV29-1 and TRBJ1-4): SAVISQKPSRDICQRGTSLTIQCQVDSQVTMMFWYRQQPGQSLTLIATANQGSEATYESGFVIDKFPISRPNLTFSTLTVSNMSPEDSSIYLCSVAEGVTNEKLFFGSGTQLSVL.